The text below deals with one T cell receptor beta chain. Its antigen remains unknown. The conserved phenylalanine or tryptophan is not found at the CDR3 terminus, so this likely reflects a read error. It is unclear where the CDR3 begins or ends on the DNA, so no DNA is shown, and the CDR3 is as TCRdb lists it. The sample is drawn from a study of CD8+CD57+ T cells in acquired aplastic anemia. Study summary: The sorted CD4+ and CD8+ cells yielded an average approximately 3.2 ug of DNA. Healthy-donor CD4+ cells averaged approximately 9.8 million reads. Findings and limits, study-wide: Significant differences in CD8+ Simpson's diversity were not observed between patients and controls. Patients and controls had in common approximately 29 CD8+ CDR3 sequences.

The CDR3 spans 13 amino acids, including both terminal residues. Germline assignment: CDR1 ENHRY and CDR2 SYGVKD. The template for TCR beta VDJ and CDR3 sequence profiling was genomic DNA. TCRdb recomputed calls from the reads with MiXCR, one row per CDR3 protein. The sample shows about 420,000 distinct CDR3 sequences, approximately 70% of them seen only once. The chain joins TRBV10-3 to TRBJ1-2. This TCR was recovered from a human donor in good health, serving as a control. Sequenced input: sorted CD4+, CD8+, or CD8+CD57+ T cells (not recorded which) from PBMCs. CDR3 protein: CATSDPRLADNNQ.